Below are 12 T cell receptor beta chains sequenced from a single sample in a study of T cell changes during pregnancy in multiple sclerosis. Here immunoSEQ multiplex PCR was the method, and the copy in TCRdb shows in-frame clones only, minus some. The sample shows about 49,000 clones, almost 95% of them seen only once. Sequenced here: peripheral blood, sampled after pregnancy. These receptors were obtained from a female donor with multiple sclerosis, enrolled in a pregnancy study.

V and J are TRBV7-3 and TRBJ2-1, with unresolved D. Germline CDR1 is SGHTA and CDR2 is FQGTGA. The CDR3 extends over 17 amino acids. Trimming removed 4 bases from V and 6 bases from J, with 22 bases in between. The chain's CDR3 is CASSSNPVATVRNEQFF. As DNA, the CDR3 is TGTGCCAGCAGCTCCAACCCCGTGGCGACTGTCCGCAATGAGCAGTTCTTC.

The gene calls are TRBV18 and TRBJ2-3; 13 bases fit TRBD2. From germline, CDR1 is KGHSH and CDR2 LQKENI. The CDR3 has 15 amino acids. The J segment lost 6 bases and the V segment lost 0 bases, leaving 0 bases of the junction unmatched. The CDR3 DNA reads TGTGCCAGCTCACCACCGGGACTAGCGGGGGATACGCAGTATTTT. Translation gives CASSPPGLAGDTQYF.

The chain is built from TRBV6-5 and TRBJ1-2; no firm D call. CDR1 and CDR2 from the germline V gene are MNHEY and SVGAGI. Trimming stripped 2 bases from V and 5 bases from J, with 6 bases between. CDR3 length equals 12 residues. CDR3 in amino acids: CASSYGRYGYTF. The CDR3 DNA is TGTGCCAGCAGTTACGGGAGATATGGCTACACCTTC.

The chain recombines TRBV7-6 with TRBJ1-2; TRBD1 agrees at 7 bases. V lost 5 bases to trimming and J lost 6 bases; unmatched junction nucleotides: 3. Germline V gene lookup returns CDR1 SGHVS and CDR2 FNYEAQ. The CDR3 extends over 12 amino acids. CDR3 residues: CASSPGTDGYTF. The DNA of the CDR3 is TGTGCCAGCAGCCCAGGGACAGATGGCTACACCTTC.

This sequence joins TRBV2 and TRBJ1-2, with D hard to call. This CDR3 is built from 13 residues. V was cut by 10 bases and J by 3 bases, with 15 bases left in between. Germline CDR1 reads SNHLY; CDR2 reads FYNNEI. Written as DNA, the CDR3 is TGTGCCACCCCCCCCCGGGAGGACTATGGCTACACCTTC. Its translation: CATPPREDYGYTF.

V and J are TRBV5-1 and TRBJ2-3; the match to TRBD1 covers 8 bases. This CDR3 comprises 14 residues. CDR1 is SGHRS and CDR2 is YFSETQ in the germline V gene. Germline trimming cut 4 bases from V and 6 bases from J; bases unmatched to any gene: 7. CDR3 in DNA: TGCGCCAGCAGCCAAGACAGGGGCGTGGATACGCAGTATTTT. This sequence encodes CASSQDRGVDTQYF. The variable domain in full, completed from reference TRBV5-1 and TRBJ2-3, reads KAGVTQTPRYLIKTRGQQVTLSCSPISGHRSVSWYQQTPGQGLQFLFEYFSETQRNKGNFPGRFSGRQFSNSRSEMNVSTLELGDSALYLCASSQDRGVDTQYFGPGTRLTVL.

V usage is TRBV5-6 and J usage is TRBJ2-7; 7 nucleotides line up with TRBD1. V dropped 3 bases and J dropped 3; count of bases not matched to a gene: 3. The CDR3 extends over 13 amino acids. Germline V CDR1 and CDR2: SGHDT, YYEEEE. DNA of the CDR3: TGTGCCAGCAGCTGGGGACAGTTCTACGAGCAGTACTTC. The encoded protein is CASSWGQFYEQYF. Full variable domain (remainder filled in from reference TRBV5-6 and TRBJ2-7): DAGVTQSPTHLIKTRGQQVTLRCSPKSGHDTVSWYQQALGQGPQFIFQYYEEEERQRGNFPDRFSGHQFPNYSSELNVNALLLGDSALYLCASSWGQFYEQYFGPGTRLTVT.

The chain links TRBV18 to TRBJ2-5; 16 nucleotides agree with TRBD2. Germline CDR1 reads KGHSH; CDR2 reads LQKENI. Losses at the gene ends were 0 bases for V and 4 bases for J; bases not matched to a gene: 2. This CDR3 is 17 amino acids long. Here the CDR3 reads CASSPPGLAGGRETQYF. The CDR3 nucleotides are TGTGCCAGCTCACCACCGGGACTAGCGGGGGGGAGAGAGACCCAGTACTTC.

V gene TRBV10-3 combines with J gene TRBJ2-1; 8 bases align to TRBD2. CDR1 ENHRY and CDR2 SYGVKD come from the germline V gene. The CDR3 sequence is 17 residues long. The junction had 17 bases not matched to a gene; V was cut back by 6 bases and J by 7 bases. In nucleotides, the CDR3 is TGTGCCATCAGAAACGCCCCCTTGGGCGGGGGGTTGAATGAGCAGTTCTTC. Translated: CAIRNAPLGGGLNEQFF.

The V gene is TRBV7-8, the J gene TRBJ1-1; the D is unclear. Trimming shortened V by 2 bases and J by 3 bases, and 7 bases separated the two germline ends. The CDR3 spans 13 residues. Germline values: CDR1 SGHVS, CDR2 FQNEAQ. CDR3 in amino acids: CASSLTRDTEAFF. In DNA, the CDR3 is TGTGCCAGCAGCTTAACTAGGGACACTGAAGCTTTCTTT.

The CDR3 loop reads CASSFLAGAYNEQFF. In nucleotides, the CDR3 is TGCGCCAGCAGTTTCCTAGCGGGGGCCTACAATGAGCAGTTCTTC. The chain recombines TRBV5-1 with TRBJ2-1, with 10 bases lining up with TRBD2. This CDR3 spans 15 amino acids. With 5 bases clipped from V and 2 bases from J, the junction kept 4 bases outside the gene matches. Germline V CDR1 and CDR2: SGHRS, YFSETQ.

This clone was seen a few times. The chain's CDR3 is CASSSNPVNTEAFF. CDR3 nucleotides: TGCGCCAGCAGCTCGAATCCAGTGAACACTGAAGCTTTCTTT. This sequence joins TRBV5-1 and TRBJ1-1; D is undetermined. Trimming stripped 3 bases from V and 0 bases from J, with 9 bases between. CDR1 SGHRS and CDR2 YFSETQ come from the germline V gene. The length of the CDR3 is 14 residues.